Listed below are T cell receptor beta chains from one sample, sequenced in a study of CD8+CD57+ T cells in acquired aplastic anemia. TCRdb fed the reads into MiXCR, producing one record per CDR3 protein. This table holds fewer than 250,000 distinct CDR3 sequences, around 46% found once. Sequenced input: sorted CD4+, CD8+, or CD8+CD57+ T cells (not recorded which) from PBMCs. These TCRs come from a human donor with aplastic anemia. The CDR3 runs from the conserved cysteine through the conserved F or W.

J	V	CDR3
TRBJ1-1	TRBV20-1	CSASTGEEMHTEAFF
TRBJ2-7	TRBV11-3	CASSPHPSSYEQYF
TRBJ2-7	TRBV27	CASSPPDTGSYEQYF
TRBJ2-3	TRBV5-8	CASAGLRGATDTQYF
TRBJ2-7	TRBV9	CASSLRPTSGGIYEQYF
TRBJ1-1	TRBV29-1	CSSRGTDKNTEAFF
TRBJ2-1	TRBV25-1	CASSVGQGKGEQFF
TRBJ2-3	TRBV9	CASSPRTSGVEADTQYF
TRBJ2-5	TRBV9	CASGPGPEGTVETQYF
TRBJ2-7	TRBV15	CATSRGSSSSYEQYF
TRBJ2-7	TRBV19	CASSIGTGSTYEQYF